These 29 T cell receptor beta chains were all obtained from the same sample, sequenced in a study of blood T cell repertoires in COVID-19. Some clones are missing from TCRdb's copy, which holds only in-frame ones; the method was immunoSEQ multiplex PCR. The sample records a few hundred thousand clones, about 87% being singletons. The specimen sequenced was peripheral blood. The receptor set was obtained from a woman aged 55-69 years with COVID-19, enrolled during active disease.

The chain combines TRBV7-9 with TRBJ2-7, with 10 bases identical to TRBD1. Germline values: CDR1 SEHNR, CDR2 FQNEAQ (reference sequence). The CDR3 consists of 15 residues. The V and J ends lost 3 bases and 6 bases, in that order; junction bases with no gene match: 8. CDR3 sequence (DNA): TGTGCCAGCAGCTTCAACCGGGACAGGGGCCCCGAGCAGTACTTC. The encoded protein is CASSFNRDRGPEQYF.

This sequence joins TRBV5-5 and TRBJ1-2; 9 bases match TRBD1. The CDR3 extends over 14 amino acids. Trimming took 5 bases from V and 1 from J; bases not matched to a gene: 3. Looked up from germline, CDR1 is SGHKS and CDR2 is YYEKEE (reference sequence). DNA of the CDR3: TGTGCCAGCAGACCGGGACAGGGTAACTATGGCTACACCTTC. Its translation is CASRPGQGNYGYTF. Looking up the rest from reference TRBV5-5 and TRBJ1-2 gives the full variable domain: DAGVTQSPTHLIKTRGQQVTLRCSPISGHKSVSWYQQVLGQGPQFIFQYYEKEERGRGNFPDRFSARQFPNYSSELNVNALLLGDSALYLCASRPGQGNYGYTFGSGTRLTVV.

This chain joins TRBV30 and TRBJ1-5; 11 bases are shared with TRBD1. Per germline, CDR1 GTSNPN and CDR2 SVGIG (reference sequence). After removal of 5 bases from V and 5 bases from J, the junction contained 2 bases not matched to a gene. The CDR3 has 13 residues. CDR3 residues: CAWGTGGDQPQHF. The CDR3 coding sequence is TGTGCCTGGGGGACAGGGGGTGATCAGCCCCAGCATTTT.

The chain recombines TRBV30 with TRBJ1-2; 8 positions agree with TRBD1. Germline CDR1 reads GTSNPN; CDR2 reads SVGIG (reference sequence). V shed 7 bases, J shed 7 bases, and the junction held 11 bases outside the gene matches. The CDR3 covers 13 residues. This CDR3 is CAYREQGARGYTF. The DNA of the CDR3 is TGTGCCTATAGAGAGCAGGGGGCACGTGGCTACACCTTC.

The chain couples TRBV19 to TRBJ2-7; 9 nucleotides match TRBD1. V shed 5 bases, J shed 2 bases, and the junction held 4 bases outside the gene matches. CDR3 length: 14 amino acids. Germline loops: CDR1 LNHDA, CDR2 SQIVND (reference sequence). The CDR3 reads CASSRTGVAYEQYF. DNA of the CDR3: TGTGCCAGTAGTCGGACAGGGGTAGCCTACGAGCAGTACTTC.

The chain recombines TRBV6-4 with TRBJ2-7, with 8 bases aligning to TRBD1. CDR1 is MRHNA and CDR2 is SNTAGT in the germline V gene. This CDR3 is built from 14 residues. V shed 3 bases, J shed 3 bases, and the junction held 4 bases outside the gene matches. For the CDR3, the DNA is TGTGCCAGCAGTGAAAGGACAGGGAGCTACGAGCAGTACTTC. Protein product: CASSERTGSYEQYF.

The rearrangement links TRBV19 to TRBJ1-2, with TRBD1 matching over 8 bases. Germline CDR1 reads LNHDA; CDR2 reads SQIVND (reference sequence). Losses at the gene ends were 5 bases for V and 8 bases for J; bases not matched to a gene: 4. The CDR3 loop spans 12 amino acids. The CDR3 coding sequence is TGTGCCAGTAGTCCCGGACAGGGCGGCTACACCTTC. Protein: CASSPGQGGYTF.

CDR3 nucleotides: TGTGCCAGCAGCCAACTAGCGTCTCACAATGAGCAGTTCTTC. It encodes CASSQLASHNEQFF. V is TRBV27 and J is TRBJ2-1; 7 nucleotides match TRBD2. The length of the CDR3 is 14 residues. The trim removed 6 bases at V and 5 bases at J, leaving 7 bases unmatched. Germline assignment: CDR1 MNHEY and CDR2 SMNVEV (reference sequence).

J is TRBJ1-1 and V is TRBV29-1; D is undetermined. V was pared by 7 bases and J by 0 bases, with 9 bases between. The germline gives CDR1 SQVTM, CDR2 ANQGSEA. The CDR3 totals 12 residues. The CDR3, as DNA: TGCAGCGCATCGTCGGTGAACACTGAAGCTTTCTTT. Protein product: CSASSVNTEAFF.

The rearrangement uses TRBV28 and TRBJ1-2; 9 bases map to TRBD1. The V segment lost 3 bases and the J segment 7 bases; nucleotides outside the gene matches: 12. CDR3 length: 16 amino acids. CDR1 is MDHEN and CDR2 is SYDVKM in the germline V gene. Written as DNA, the CDR3 is TGTGCCAGCAGTTTCCAGCCGGGACAGGGTGTGGTTGGCTACACCTTC. Translating it yields CASSFQPGQGVVGYTF.

This chain joins TRBV6-5 and TRBJ2-7; 14 bases fit TRBD2. The CDR3 extends over 16 amino acids. The J segment lost 0 bases and the V segment lost 4 bases, leaving 2 bases of the junction unmatched. Looked up from germline, CDR1 is MNHEY and CDR2 is SVGAGI. CDR3 protein: CASSWGLAGASYEQYF. In DNA, the CDR3 is TGTGCCAGCAGTTGGGGACTAGCGGGAGCCTCCTACGAGCAGTACTTC.

The chain has TRBV30 and TRBJ2-6; 12 bases agree with TRBD1. The V gene end was trimmed by 3 bases and the J gene end by 0 bases; junction bases not matched to a gene: 6. This CDR3 comprises 18 residues. Germline loops: CDR1 GTSNPN, CDR2 SVGIG (reference sequence). The CDR3 is CAWSSWGQGASGANVLTF. DNA for the CDR3: TGTGCCTGGAGCAGTTGGGGACAGGGGGCCTCTGGGGCCAACGTCCTGACTTTC.

A note on this clone: The junction departs from germline at one end; a sequencing error may be responsible. The J gene is TRBJ2-1, the V gene TRBV7-7; 10 nucleotides agree with TRBD2. Germline CDR1 reads SSHAT; CDR2 reads FNYEAQ (reference sequence). The CDR3 contains 15 residues. The CDR3 DNA is TGTGCCAGCAGCCTAGCGGGAGAGACGTACAATGAGCAGTTCTTC. Protein sequence: CASSLAGETYNEQFF.

CDR3 region: CASSLTVQETQYF. The CDR3 bases are TGCGCCAGCAGCTTGACAGTCCAAGAGACCCAGTACTTC. The J gene is TRBJ2-5, the V gene TRBV5-1; D ambiguous. V was clipped by 1 base and J by 1 base, with 5 bases between them. This CDR3 spans 13 amino acids. Germline V gene lookup returns CDR1 SGHRS and CDR2 YFSETQ.

The genes are TRBV2 and TRBJ1-1; 10 nucleotides align to TRBD1. CDR3 size: 17 residues. V shed 6 bases, J shed 0 bases, and the junction held 10 bases outside the gene matches. The germline CDR1 and CDR2 sequences are SNHLY and FYNNEI. The CDR3 nucleotides are TGTGCCAGCAGCCCGGGACAGGGGCCAGCGATGAACACTGAAGCTTTCTTT. Residues: CASSPGQGPAMNTEAFF. Using reference TRBV2 and TRBJ1-1 for the parts outside the CDR3, the full variable domain is EPEVTQTPSHQVTQMGQEVILRCVPISNHLYFYWYRQILGQKVEFLVSFYNNEISEKSEIFDDQFSVERPDGSNFTLKIRSTKLEDSAMYFCASSPGQGPAMNTEAFFGQGTRLTVV.

The genes are TRBV7-6 and TRBJ2-5; D remains unclear. CDR3 length: 14 amino acids. Trimming pared 6 bases from V and 7 bases from J, leaving 18 bases between. Germline V CDR1 and CDR2: SGHVS, FNYEAQ. CDR3 loop: CASSPQVRSGTQYF. The DNA of the CDR3 is TGTGCCAGCAGTCCCCAGGTCCGGTCAGGGACCCAGTACTTC.

V usage is TRBV20-1 and J usage is TRBJ1-5, with a possible D match to TRBD1 (5 bases). Per germline, CDR1 DFQATT and CDR2 SNEGSKA (reference sequence). The CDR3 covers 16 residues. V shed 3 bases and J shed 0 bases, with 15 bases lying between them. CDR3 residues: CSASSSAGLSNQPQHF. In DNA, the CDR3 is TGCAGTGCTAGTTCTTCGGCGGGACTTAGCAATCAGCCCCAGCATTTT.

V and J are TRBV6-5 and TRBJ2-3; 7 bases align to TRBD2. Germline V gene data show CDR1 as MNHEY and CDR2 as SVGAGI. V was clipped by 6 bases and J by 4 bases; unmatched bases: 7. This CDR3 region has 14 residues. The CDR3: CASRREWGADTQYF. Here the CDR3 DNA reads TGTGCCAGCAGGCGGGAGTGGGGGGCAGATACGCAGTATTTT.

The V call is TRBV4-2, the J call TRBJ2-5, with D maybe TRBD2 (6 bases). V was cut by 5 bases and J by 2 bases, with 9 bases left in between. From germline, CDR1 is LGHNA and CDR2 YNFKEQ. The CDR3 consists of 13 residues. The CDR3 DNA follows: TGTGCCAGCAGCTTGGGGGGACAAGAGACCCAGTACTTC. This gives the protein CASSLGGQETQYF.

This sequence joins TRBV18 and TRBJ2-1; 10 bases map to TRBD2. V trimming: 0 bases; J trimming: 8 bases; junction bases outside the gene matches: 7. Germline V CDR1 and CDR2: KGHSH, LQKENI. The CDR3 is 16 residues long. The CDR3 DNA reads as TGTGCCAGCTCACCACCGGGGCTAGCGGGAGCCTATGAGCAGTTCTTC. It is translated as CASSPPGLAGAYEQFF.

The rearrangement links TRBV5-1 to TRBJ1-3, with D maybe TRBD1 (5 bases). CDR3 size: 15 residues. V was clipped by 4 bases and J by 4 bases, with 15 bases between them. CDR1 is SGHRS, CDR2 YFSETQ, per germline. The CDR3 loop reads CASSINQGPGNTIYF. The DNA for the CDR3 is TGCGCCAGCAGCATAAACCAGGGCCCGGGAAACACCATATATTTT.

The chain is built from TRBV3-1 (or the pseudogene TRBV3-2) and TRBJ1-6, with TRBD1 matching 8 bases. Germline values: CDR1 LGHDT, CDR2 YNNKEL (reference sequence). V lost 2 bases and J lost 11; bases outside the gene matches: 8. CDR3 length: 15 residues. Here the CDR3 DNA reads TGTGCCAGCAGCCAAAGGACAGGGATTCTTGCACCCCTCCACTTT. Its protein is CASSQRTGILAPLHF.

The chain links TRBV6-5 to TRBJ2-7; D perhaps matches TRBD2 (6 bases). This CDR3 has 14 residues. Germline CDR1 is MNHEY and CDR2 is SVGAGI. The ends were cut back, 2 bases at V and 6 bases at J, with 14 bases in the middle. CDR3 bases: TGTGCCAGCAGTTACCGGGACTCAAGGTCCGAGCAGTACTTC. Translated, it gives CASSYRDSRSEQYF.

The rearrangement links TRBV19 to TRBJ2-5; D possibly corresponds to TRBD2 (7 bases). This CDR3 has 15 residues. Deletions cut 3 bases from V and 4 bases from J, with 15 bases between. Germline lookup yields CDR1 LNHDA and CDR2 SQIVND (reference sequence). The CDR3 region has the DNA TGTGCCAGTAGTATTCTCCCGGGGGGCGCAGAGACCCAGTACTTC. Translating gives CASSILPGGAETQYF.

This clone was recorded once. This rearrangement joins TRBV7-9 to TRBJ1-1; D ambiguous. V was shortened by 3 bases and J by 10 bases, with 18 bases between the two germline ends. There are 14 residues in the CDR3. Germline CDR1 SEHNR, CDR2 FQNEAQ (reference sequence). The DNA of the CDR3 is TGTGCCAGCAGCTTTGACGGTGAGGGAAGCGGAGCTTTCTTT. This encodes CASSFDGEGSGAFF.

The table lists this clone with a count of one. This chain connects TRBV9 to TRBJ2-1; 7 bases are a match to TRBD2. Unmatched junction bases numbered 7, after V lost 1 base and J lost 0 bases. This CDR3 has 17 amino acids. In germline, CDR1 is SGDLS, CDR2 YYNGEE. CDR3 coding DNA: TGTGCCAGCAGCGTACGAGCGGGCGGGAGCTCCTACAATGAGCAGTTCTTC. Its translation is CASSVRAGGSSYNEQFF.

This rearrangement joins TRBV6-5 to TRBJ2-7; D might be TRBD1 (6 bases). This CDR3 contains 15 residues. Germline V lookup: CDR1 MNHEY, CDR2 SVGAGI. The V and J ends lost 0 bases and 4 bases respectively, with 13 bases between them. The CDR3 DNA follows: TGTGCCAGCAGTTACTCGTTAGGGGGAAGTTACGAGCAGTACTTC. Its translation: CASSYSLGGSYEQYF.

J is TRBJ2-1 and V is TRBV24-1, with a possible D match to TRBD2 (6 bases). Trimming shortened V by 3 bases and J by 1 base, and 9 bases separated the two germline ends. The CDR3 consists of 15 residues. The V gene's germline CDR1 is KGHDR and CDR2 SFDVKD. The CDR3 reads CATSDLGLSYNEQFF. The DNA for the CDR3 is TGTGCCACCAGTGATCTGGGACTTTCCTACAATGAGCAGTTCTTC.

V and J are TRBV3-1 (or the pseudogene TRBV3-2) and TRBJ2-7, with D possibly matching TRBD1 (6 bases). CDR1 and CDR2 (germline): LGHDT, YNNKEL (reference sequence). The germline V and J ends were trimmed by 4 bases and 2 bases, with 21 bases remaining between them. The CDR3 runs 17 residues. CDR3 DNA sequence: TGTGCCAGCAGCCTAAAACGACAGGTCGGGGTGCCCTACGAGCAGTACTTC. It is translated as CASSLKRQVGVPYEQYF.